These 30 T cell receptor beta chains were sequenced from one sample in a study of T cells after posttransplantation cyclophosphamide. TCRdb keeps only in-frame clones here, not all; method: immunoSEQ multiplex PCR. In total the sample includes 40,000 to 55,000 clones, none of them seen once. Sequencing was done on a sample of PBMCs. These receptors were taken from a man in his forties or fifties in good health, CMV-negative, and a related stem cell transplant donor.

This clone was recorded many times. The rearrangement links TRBV7-9 to TRBJ2-1; a weak D match, TRBD2 (6 bases). With 1 base removed from V and 6 bases from J, the gap between germline ends came to 10 bases. Germline V gives CDR1 SEHNR, CDR2 FQNEAQ (reference sequence). The CDR3 totals 14 residues. The CDR3: CASSLGRGTNEQFF. CDR3 nucleotides: TGTGCCAGCAGCTTAGGTCGGGGGACCAATGAGCAGTTCTTC.

This clone was recorded a few times. CDR3: CASSLSTRPKIYEQYF. The DNA of the CDR3 is TGTGCCAGCAGCCTATCTACTAGGCCGAAAATCTACGAGCAGTACTTC. The chain links TRBV14 to TRBJ2-5; D possibly corresponds to TRBD2 (5 bases). The end of the DNA aligns better with TRBJ2-7, so the J call may be wrong. The CDR3 spans 16 residues. Germline CDR1 is SGHDN and CDR2 is FVKESK.

Ten or more counts support this clone. DNA for the CDR3: TGTGCCAGCAGCCACCGGACAGGACCCTACAATGAGCAGTTCTTC. This gives the protein CASSHRTGPYNEQFF. This chain joins TRBV5-4 and TRBJ2-1, with 7 nucleotides matching TRBD1. The junction had 6 bases not matched to a gene; V was cut back by 4 bases and J by 2 bases. The germline gives CDR1 SGHNT, CDR2 YYREEE (reference sequence). This CDR3 contains 15 residues.

This clone has a count of ten or more. The J gene is TRBJ2-1, the V gene TRBV5-1, with TRBD2 identical over 7 bases. Germline CDR1 and CDR2: SGHRS and YFSETQ. With 9 bases clipped from V and 5 bases from J, the junction kept 17 bases outside the gene matches. The CDR3 length is 16 residues. The CDR3 spells CATAASSGRGDNEQFF. Written as DNA, the CDR3 is TGCGCCACCGCGGCCTCTAGCGGAAGAGGGGACAATGAGCAGTTCTTC.

This clone showed up many times. The chain joins TRBV5-6 to TRBJ2-3, with TRBD2 matching 12 bases. Germline V gives CDR1 SGHDT, CDR2 YYEEEE. The CDR3 extends over 18 amino acids. J was trimmed by 0 bases and V by 4 bases; bases with no gene match: 9. Here the CDR3 reads CASSKGLAGVPSTDTQYF. The CDR3 region has the DNA TGTGCCAGCAGCAAGGGACTAGCGGGTGTCCCTAGCACAGATACGCAGTATTTT.

This clone was seen ten or more times. The J gene is TRBJ1-1, the V gene TRBV20-1; TRBD1 is a possible D gene (5 bases). This CDR3 contains 11 residues. V shed 3 bases and J shed 10 bases, with 12 bases lying between them. Germline CDR1 DFQATT, CDR2 SNEGSKA (reference sequence). The CDR3 DNA reads as TGCAGTGCTAGTCTCAGGGCTGGAGCTTTCTTT. Amino acid sequence: CSASLRAGAFF.

This clone was detected many times. The chain carries TRBV6-6 and TRBJ2-3; TRBD2 agrees at 10 bases. Germline trimming cut 10 bases from V and 5 bases from J; bases unmatched to any gene: 12. From germline, CDR1 is MNHNY and CDR2 SVGAGI (reference sequence). This CDR3 contains 15 residues. In nucleotides, the CDR3 is TGTGCCACCACCCCCACTAGCGGGAATGTAGATACGCAGTATTTT. Protein: CATTPTSGNVDTQYF.

This clone was observed many times. The rearrangement uses TRBV18 and TRBJ2-2; D is possibly TRBD1 (5 bases). Germline assignment: CDR1 KGHSH and CDR2 LQKENI. V lost 3 bases to trimming and J lost 3 bases, with 11 bases between them. This CDR3 comprises 15 residues. CDR3 coding DNA: TGTGCCAGCTCACCTGGCAGGGTGGACACCGGGGAGCTGTTTTTT. Amino acids: CASSPGRVDTGELFF.

Many counts were recorded for this clone. The gene calls are TRBV5-1 and TRBJ1-1; 7 nucleotides match TRBD1. The germline V gene has CDR1 SGHRS and CDR2 YFSETQ. The CDR3 length is 14 residues. Trimming cost V 1 base and J 2 bases; bases outside gene matches: 2. The CDR3: CASSLTGVNTEAFF. The CDR3 DNA sequence: TGCGCCAGCAGCTTGACAGGGGTAAACACTGAAGCTTTCTTT.

The sample holds many counts of this clone. The gene calls are TRBV7-3 and TRBJ2-1; perhaps TRBD2 as D (7 bases). The germline V and J ends were trimmed by 2 bases and 7 bases, with 15 bases remaining between them. Germline V CDR1 and CDR2: SGHTA, FQGTGA. CDR3 size: 15 residues. CDR3 DNA sequence: TGTGCCAGCAGCTTAGGGGGGGGCAGGTGGAATGAGCAGTTCTTC. Translating gives CASSLGGGRWNEQFF.

In this sample, this clone turned up many times. This chain's CDR3 is CASRRQGAYTEAFF. CDR3 DNA: TGTGCCAGCAGGAGACAGGGGGCCTACACTGAAGCTTTCTTT. This chain connects TRBV6-1 to TRBJ1-1; 10 bases match TRBD1. V lost 6 bases, J lost 3 bases, and 4 bases stayed unmatched. The germline gives CDR1 MNHNS, CDR2 SASEGT. The CDR3 runs to 14 residues.

At least ten counts were recorded for this clone. The V call is TRBV6-5, the J call TRBJ2-5; D is perhaps TRBD1 (6 bases). Germline assignment: CDR1 MNHEY and CDR2 SVGAGI. V was cut by 2 bases and J by 5 bases, with 12 bases left in between. This CDR3 spans 14 amino acids. Here the CDR3 DNA reads TGTGCCAGCAGTTACCCTGGACAGAGGGAGACCCAGTACTTC. Translating gives CASSYPGQRETQYF.

This clone was counted many times. The chain employs TRBV25-1 and TRBJ1-4; TRBD1 matches at 7 bases. Per germline, CDR1 MGHDK and CDR2 SYGVNS. V was clipped by 6 bases and J by 4 bases; unmatched bases: 5. The CDR3 is 14 amino acids. The CDR3 here is CASSFGQVNEKLFF. In nucleotides, the CDR3 is TGTGCCAGCAGCTTCGGACAGGTTAATGAAAAACTGTTTTTT.

There are many counts of this clone. The chain uses TRBV1 and TRBJ2-2; TRBD2 is taken as the D call from the table, unchecked against the DNA. TRBV1 is a recognized pseudogene. This CDR3 is built from 14 residues. The CDR3 loop is CTSLLAGGAGELFF. CDR3 in DNA: TGCACCAGCCTACTAGCGGGAGGGGCCGGGGAGCTGTTTTTT.

This clone showed up many times. The chain uses TRBV10-2 and TRBJ2-3; TRBD2 agrees at 7 bases. The germline V gene has CDR1 WSHSY and CDR2 SAAADI. The CDR3 loop spans 17 amino acids. Trimming cost V 2 bases and J 4 bases; bases outside gene matches: 12. The DNA for the CDR3 is TGCGCCAGCAGTGAGATCGGGGGAGGGGATTGGGCAGATACGCAGTATTTT. The encoded protein is CASSEIGGGDWADTQYF.

There are many counts of this clone. The J gene is TRBJ1-5, the V gene TRBV29-1; 10 nucleotides agree with TRBD1. CDR1 SQVTM and CDR2 ANQGSEA come from the germline V gene. This CDR3 has 13 residues. V lost 6 bases, J lost 5 bases, and 4 bases stayed unmatched. CDR3 nucleotides: TGCAGCGTCGGGACAGGGGTCCATCAGCCCCAGCATTTT. Encoded protein: CSVGTGVHQPQHF.

This clone was seen repeatedly, ten times or more. Sequence at one end of the junction differs from germline and may be a read error. The chain is built from TRBV30 and TRBJ1-2; no reliable D call. Germline V gene data show CDR1 as GTSNPN and CDR2 as SVGIG (reference sequence). The CDR3 totals 13 residues. The CDR3 region has the DNA TGTGCCTGGGGTGTGGCAATGAACTATGGCTACACCTTC. Protein sequence: CAWGVAMNYGYTF.

This clone occurred many times. At one end the junction does not follow the germline gene, possibly because of a read error. The J gene is TRBJ2-3, the V gene TRBV4-1; 8 nucleotides align to TRBD2. Germline CDR1 is MGHRA and CDR2 is YSYEKL. CDR3 size: 16 residues. The DNA of the CDR3 is TGCGCCAGCAGACAAGTCCTAGCGGGCCTGACAGATACGCAGTATTTT. Its protein is CASRQVLAGLTDTQYF.

This clone was found many times. V usage is TRBV4-3 and J usage is TRBJ2-3; no firm D call. CDR3 length: 14 residues. Germline V CDR1 and CDR2: LGHNA, YSLEER. V gave up 5 bases and J gave up 1 base, with 10 bases separating them. The CDR3 region is CASSFDWGTDTQYF. In DNA form, the CDR3 reads TGCGCCAGCAGCTTCGACTGGGGCACAGATACGCAGTATTTT.

Many counts were recorded for this clone. This rearrangement joins TRBV4-1 to TRBJ1-5, with a weak D call TRBD1 (6 bases). The length of the CDR3 is 15 residues. Germline CDR1 is MGHRA and CDR2 is YSYEKL. The V and J ends lost 6 bases and 3 bases respectively, with 15 bases between them. The DNA of the CDR3 is TGCGCCAGCAGTCCAGGACAGTTGTCCAATCAGCCCCAGCATTTT. Translating gives CASSPGQLSNQPQHF.

This clone has a count of ten or more. This chain connects TRBV6-6 to TRBJ1-1; D gene ambiguous. The CDR3 is made up of 15 amino acids. Trimming left V 6 bases short and J 1 base short, with 15 bases between. Germline V gene sequence: CDR1 MNHNY, CDR2 SVGAGI (reference sequence). Written as DNA, the CDR3 is TGTGCCAGCAGCGACGGACGGAGGAGGAACACTGAAGCTTTCTTT. Its protein product is CASSDGRRRNTEAFF.

At least ten counts were recorded for this clone. The chain joins TRBV27 to TRBJ2-5; perhaps TRBD2 as D (6 bases). Trimming took 5 bases from V and 5 from J, leaving 15 bases between them. Germline CDR1 reads MNHEY; CDR2 reads SMNVEV (reference sequence). The CDR3 extends over 14 amino acids. CDR3 nucleotides: TGTGCCAGCAGTCCCTTGGGGGGAGAGGAGACCCAGTACTTC. It is translated as CASSPLGGEETQYF.

This clone was found many times. The chain links TRBV30 to TRBJ2-2, with TRBD2 matching over 8 bases. This CDR3 spans 15 amino acids. The V gene's germline CDR1 is GTSNPN and CDR2 SVGIG (reference sequence). V lost 4 bases and J lost 0; bases outside the gene matches: 4. CDR3 sequence reads: CAWKRLATNTGELFF. DNA for the CDR3: TGTGCCTGGAAACGACTAGCGACGAACACCGGGGAGCTGTTTTTT.

This clone came up many times. This sequence joins TRBV19 and TRBJ2-2; 7 bases align to TRBD1. Looked up from germline, CDR1 is LNHDA and CDR2 is SQIVND (reference sequence). The CDR3 has 14 residues. J lost 9 bases, V lost 3 bases, and 7 bases had no gene match. For the CDR3, the DNA is TGTGCCAGTAGTATTTATAGGGGACAGAGGGAGCTGTTTTTT. It encodes CASSIYRGQRELFF.

This clone was seen many times. The chain recombines TRBV15 with TRBJ1-1, with D possibly being TRBD1 (5 bases). V dropped 3 bases and J dropped 2 bases, with 10 bases sitting between them. Germline CDR1 LNHNV, CDR2 YYDKDF (reference sequence). CDR3 length equals 14 residues. CDR3 sequence: CATSRDKTNTEAFF. DNA for the CDR3: TGTGCCACCAGCAGGGACAAGACCAACACTGAAGCTTTCTTT.

The table lists this clone with many counts. The chain couples TRBV5-1 to TRBJ2-7; the D gene is possibly TRBD2 (6 bases). This CDR3 has 14 amino acids. V was shortened by 7 bases and J by 3 bases, with 17 bases between the two germline ends. Germline CDR1 and CDR2: SGHRS and YFSETQ. The CDR3 DNA is TGCGCCAGCGGCAGGGACGGCGGGAACTACGAGCAGTACTTC. It translates to CASGRDGGNYEQYF.

Ten or more counts support this clone. The chain recombines TRBV5-6 with TRBJ1-3; TRBD1 aligns across 11 bases. With 3 bases clipped from V and 5 bases from J, the junction kept 4 bases outside the gene matches. The CDR3 consists of 15 residues. Germline assignment: CDR1 SGHDT and CDR2 YYEEEE. CDR3 DNA sequence: TGTGCCAGCAGCTCCGGGACAGGGGGTAGAAACACCATATATTTT. It translates to CASSSGTGGRNTIYF.

The sample holds many counts of this clone. V is TRBV9 and J is TRBJ2-1, with 7 bases that match TRBD1. V shed 0 bases and J 3 bases; nucleotides not matched to a gene: 3. This CDR3 is 15 amino acids long. Germline-derived CDR1 and CDR2 are SGDLS and YYNGEE. DNA for the CDR3: TGTGCCAGCAGCGTAGGGGGACAGCACTACAATGAGCAGTTCTTC. It translates to CASSVGGQHYNEQFF. Filled out from reference TRBV9 and TRBJ2-1, the complete variable domain reads DSGVTQTPKHLITATGQRVTLRCSPRSGDLSVYWYQQSLDQGLQFLIQYYNGEERAKGNILERFSAQQFPDLHSELNLSSLELGDSALYFCASSVGGQHYNEQFFGPGTRLTVL.

This clone was found many times. The CDR3 DNA is TGTGCCAGCAGCCCCGACAGGGATGAAAAACTGTTTTTT. Protein product: CASSPDRDEKLFF. The chain combines TRBV11-2 with TRBJ1-4; 7 nucleotides match TRBD1. J lost 6 bases, V lost 5 bases, and 3 bases had no gene match. Looked up from germline, CDR1 is SGHAT and CDR2 is FQNNGV. CDR3 length: 13 residues. Full variable domain (rest looked up from reference TRBV11-2 and TRBJ1-4): EAGVAQSPRYKIIEKRQSVAFWCNPISGHATLYWYQQILGQGPKLLIQFQNNGVVDDSQLPKDRFSAERLKGVDSTLKIQPAKLEDSAVYLCASSPDRDEKLFFGSGTQLSVL.

In its sample, this clone was seen many times. The rearrangement links TRBV28 to TRBJ2-5; 15 nucleotides align to TRBD2. This CDR3 comprises 15 residues. V lost 4 bases and J lost 5; bases outside the gene matches: 2. The germline gives CDR1 MDHEN, CDR2 SYDVKM. CDR3 sequence reads: CASSSGTSGRETQYF. CDR3 coding DNA: TGTGCCAGCAGTTCTGGGACTAGCGGGAGGGAGACCCAGTACTTC.